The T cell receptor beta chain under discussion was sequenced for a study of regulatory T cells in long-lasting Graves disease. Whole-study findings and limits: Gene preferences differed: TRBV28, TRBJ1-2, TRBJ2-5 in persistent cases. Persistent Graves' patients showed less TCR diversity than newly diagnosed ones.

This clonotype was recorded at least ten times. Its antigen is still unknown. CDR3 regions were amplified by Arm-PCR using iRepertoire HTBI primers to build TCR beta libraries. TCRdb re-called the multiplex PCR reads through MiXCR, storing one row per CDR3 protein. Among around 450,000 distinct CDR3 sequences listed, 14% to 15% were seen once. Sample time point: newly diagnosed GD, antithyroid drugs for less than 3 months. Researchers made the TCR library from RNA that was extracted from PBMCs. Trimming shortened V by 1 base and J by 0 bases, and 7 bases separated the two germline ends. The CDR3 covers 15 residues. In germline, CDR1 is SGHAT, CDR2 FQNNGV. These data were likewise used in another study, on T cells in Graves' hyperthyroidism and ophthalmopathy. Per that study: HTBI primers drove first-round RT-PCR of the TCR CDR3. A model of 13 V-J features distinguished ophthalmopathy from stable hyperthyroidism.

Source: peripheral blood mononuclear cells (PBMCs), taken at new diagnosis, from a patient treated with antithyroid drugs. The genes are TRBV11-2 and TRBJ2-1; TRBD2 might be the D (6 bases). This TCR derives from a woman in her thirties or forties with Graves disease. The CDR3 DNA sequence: TGTGCCAGCAGCTTAGGGACTAACTCCTACAATGAGCAGTTCTTC. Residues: CASSLGTNSYNEQFF.